The clone carrying this TCR beta chain has a count of ten or more. The antigen is unknown. This sample was included in a study of T cells in Graves' hyperthyroidism and ophthalmopathy. Amplification of TCR beta CDR3 regions used RNA as the template. HTBI primers were employed in a first-round RT-PCR of the TCR CDR3. Using its own MiXCR run on the multiplex PCR reads, TCRdb lists one record per CDR3 protein. Among approximately 710,000 distinct CDR3 sequences listed, 15% to 20% were seen once. CDR1 is LNHDA and CDR2 is SQIVND in the germline V gene (reference sequence). This CDR3 has 13 amino acids. V lost 4 bases, J lost 3 bases, and 7 bases lay in between. Study findings and constraints: In the blood, most expanded thyroid clonotypes above 0.001 appeared as well.

The receptor was isolated from a man in his forties or fifties with Graves' hyperthyroidism. Sequenced input: blood. The rearrangement links TRBV19 to TRBJ1-5; D unclear. CDR3 in amino acids: CASSTKVNQPQHF. CDR3 nucleotides: TGTGCCAGTAGTACAAAGGTCAATCAGCCCCAGCATTTT.